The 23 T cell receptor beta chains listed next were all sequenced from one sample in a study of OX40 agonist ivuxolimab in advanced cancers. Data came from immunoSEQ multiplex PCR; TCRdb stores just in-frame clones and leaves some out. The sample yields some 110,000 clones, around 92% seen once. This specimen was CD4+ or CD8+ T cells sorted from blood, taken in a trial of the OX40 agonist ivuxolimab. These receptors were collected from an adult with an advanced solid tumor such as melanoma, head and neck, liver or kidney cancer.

The chain's CDR3 is CASSPRTGSYEQYF. In DNA form, the CDR3 reads TGTGCCAGCAGCCCCCGGACAGGGAGCTACGAGCAGTACTTC. This sequence joins TRBV6-5 and TRBJ2-7, with 8 bases that match TRBD1. Trimming removed 6 bases from V and 3 bases from J; junction bases left unmatched: 7. CDR3 length equals 14 residues. Germline V gives CDR1 MNHEY, CDR2 SVGAGI.

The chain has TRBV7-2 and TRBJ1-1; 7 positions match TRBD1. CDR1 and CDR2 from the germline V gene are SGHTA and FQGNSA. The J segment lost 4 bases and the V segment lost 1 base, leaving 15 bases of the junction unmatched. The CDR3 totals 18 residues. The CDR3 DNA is TGTGCCAGCAGCTTAGTTAAGGCGGTCCGGGACAGTGTCACTGAAGCTTTCTTT. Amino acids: CASSLVKAVRDSVTEAFF.

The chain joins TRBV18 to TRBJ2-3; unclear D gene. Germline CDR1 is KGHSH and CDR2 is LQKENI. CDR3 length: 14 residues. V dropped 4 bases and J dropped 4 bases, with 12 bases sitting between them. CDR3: CASSLEPWPDTQYF. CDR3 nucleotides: TGTGCCAGCTCACTTGAACCGTGGCCAGATACGCAGTATTTT.

CDR3 nucleotides: TGCGCCAGCACTGAAGACAGGGCCACAGATACGCAGTATTTT. Protein product: CASTEDRATDTQYF. V is TRBV10-1 and J is TRBJ2-3; 7 bases align to TRBD1. The ends lost 7 bases at V and 2 bases at J; junction bases unmatched: 6. The CDR3 length is 14 residues. The germline gives CDR1 WNHNN, CDR2 SYGVQD (reference sequence).

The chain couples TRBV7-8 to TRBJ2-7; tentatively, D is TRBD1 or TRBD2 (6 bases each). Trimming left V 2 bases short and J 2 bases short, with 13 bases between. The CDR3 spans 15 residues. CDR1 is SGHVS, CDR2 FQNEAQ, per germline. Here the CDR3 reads CASSLIGGGTYEQYF. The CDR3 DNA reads TGTGCCAGCAGCTTAATAGGAGGGGGGACCTACGAGCAGTACTTC.

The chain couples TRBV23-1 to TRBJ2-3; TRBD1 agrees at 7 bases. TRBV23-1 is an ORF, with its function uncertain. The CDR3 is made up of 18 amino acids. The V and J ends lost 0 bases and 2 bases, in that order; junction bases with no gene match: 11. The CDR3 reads CASSQSGDSIRATDTQYF. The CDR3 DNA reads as TGCGCCAGCAGTCAATCGGGGGACAGTATACGAGCCACAGATACGCAGTATTTT.

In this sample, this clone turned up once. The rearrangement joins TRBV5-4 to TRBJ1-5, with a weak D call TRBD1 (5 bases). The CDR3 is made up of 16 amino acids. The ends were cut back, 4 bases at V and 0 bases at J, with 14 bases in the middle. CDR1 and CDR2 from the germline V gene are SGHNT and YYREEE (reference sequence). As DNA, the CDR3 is TGTGCCAGCAGCCGGGGGACGAGAAATAGCAATCAGCCCCAGCATTTT. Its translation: CASSRGTRNSNQPQHF.

CDR3 residues: CASSLRGRETQYF. CDR3 DNA: TGTGCCAGCAGTTTAAGGGGTAGGGAGACCCAGTACTTC. This chain links TRBV27 with TRBJ2-5, with D possibly matching TRBD1 (5 bases). V lost 2 bases to trimming and J lost 5 bases, with 9 bases between them. Germline values: CDR1 MNHEY, CDR2 SMNVEV (reference sequence). The length of the CDR3 is 13 residues.

The CDR3 nucleotides read TGCAGCGTTCAGGGACTAGCGGGAGGGTACAATGAGCAGTTCTTC. Amino acids: CSVQGLAGGYNEQFF. The V gene is TRBV29-1, the J gene TRBJ2-1; 16 positions match TRBD2. Germline values: CDR1 SQVTM, CDR2 ANQGSEA. With V trimmed by 5 bases and J by 4 bases, 2 bases remained unmatched. The CDR3 contains 15 residues.

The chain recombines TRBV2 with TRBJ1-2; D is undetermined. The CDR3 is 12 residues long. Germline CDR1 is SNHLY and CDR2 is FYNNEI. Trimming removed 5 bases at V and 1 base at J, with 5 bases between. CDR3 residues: CASSTSNYGYTF. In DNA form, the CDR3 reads TGTGCCAGCAGTACAAGTAACTATGGCTACACCTTC. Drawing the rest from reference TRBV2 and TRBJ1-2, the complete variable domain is EPEVTQTPSHQVTQMGQEVILRCVPISNHLYFYWYRQILGQKVEFLVSFYNNEISEKSEIFDDQFSVERPDGSNFTLKIRSTKLEDSAMYFCASSTSNYGYTFGSGTRLTVV.

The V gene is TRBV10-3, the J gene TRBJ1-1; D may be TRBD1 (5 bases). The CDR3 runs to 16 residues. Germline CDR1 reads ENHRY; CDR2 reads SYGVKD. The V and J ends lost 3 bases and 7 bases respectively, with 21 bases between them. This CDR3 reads CAISEYPKGFEVEAFF. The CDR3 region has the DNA TGTGCCATCAGTGAATATCCTAAGGGGTTCGAAGTTGAAGCTTTCTTT.

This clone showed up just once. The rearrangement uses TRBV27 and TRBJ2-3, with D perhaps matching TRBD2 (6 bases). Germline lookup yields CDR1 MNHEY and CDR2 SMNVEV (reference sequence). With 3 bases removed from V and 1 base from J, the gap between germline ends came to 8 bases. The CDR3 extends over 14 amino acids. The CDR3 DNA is TGTGCCAGCAGTTTCCAGCGGGGCACAGATACGCAGTATTTT. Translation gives CASSFQRGTDTQYF.

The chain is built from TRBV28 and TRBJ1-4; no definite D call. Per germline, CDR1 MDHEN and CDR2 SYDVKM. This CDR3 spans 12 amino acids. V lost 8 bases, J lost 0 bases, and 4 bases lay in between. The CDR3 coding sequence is TGTGCCAGCCGGTCAACTAATGAAAAACTGTTTTTT. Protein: CASRSTNEKLFF.

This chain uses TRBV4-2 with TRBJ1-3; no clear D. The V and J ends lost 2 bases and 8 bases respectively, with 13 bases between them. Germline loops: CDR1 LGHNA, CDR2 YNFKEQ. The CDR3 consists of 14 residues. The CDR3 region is CASSQTLVRDTIYF. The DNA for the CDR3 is TGTGCCAGCAGCCAAACACTAGTGCGGGACACCATATATTTT.

Here the CDR3 reads CASSLDPGNSYNEQFF. The DNA for the CDR3 is TGTGCCAGCAGCTTGGACCCAGGTAACTCCTACAATGAGCAGTTCTTC. The rearrangement joins TRBV5-4 to TRBJ2-1, with D unclear. V was cut by 0 bases and J by 0 bases, with 10 bases left in between. The CDR3 totals 16 residues. Per germline, CDR1 SGHNT and CDR2 YYREEE (reference sequence).

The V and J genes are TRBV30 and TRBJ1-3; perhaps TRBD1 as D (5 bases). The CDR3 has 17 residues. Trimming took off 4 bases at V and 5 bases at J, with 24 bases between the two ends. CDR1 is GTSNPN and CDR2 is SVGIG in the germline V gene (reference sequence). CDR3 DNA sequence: TGTGCCTGGAAGACTGAGGTCGCGGGGGTCCGCAGAAACACCATATATTTT. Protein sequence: CAWKTEVAGVRRNTIYF.

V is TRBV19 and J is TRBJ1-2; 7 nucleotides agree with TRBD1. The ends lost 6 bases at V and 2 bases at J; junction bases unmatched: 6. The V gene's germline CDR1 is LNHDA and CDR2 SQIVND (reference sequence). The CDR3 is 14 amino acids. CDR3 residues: CASRAGQINYGYTF. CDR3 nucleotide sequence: TGTGCCAGTAGGGCGGGACAGATAAACTATGGCTACACCTTC.

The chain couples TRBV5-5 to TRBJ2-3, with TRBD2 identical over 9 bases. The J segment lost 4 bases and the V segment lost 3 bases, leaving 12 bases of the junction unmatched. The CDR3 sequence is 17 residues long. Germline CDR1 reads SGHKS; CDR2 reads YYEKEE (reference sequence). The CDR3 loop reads CASSSTNAAGGSDTQYF. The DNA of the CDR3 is TGTGCCAGCAGCTCGACCAACGCGGCGGGAGGGTCAGATACGCAGTATTTT.

The CDR3 DNA is TGTGCCAGTAGTATTGTACAGGCCGAACCTATTAACTATGGCTACACCTTC. It is translated as CASSIVQAEPINYGYTF. This chain uses TRBV19 with TRBJ1-2; possibly TRBD1 for D (5 bases). Trimming shortened V by 3 bases and J by 1 base, and 18 bases separated the two germline ends. Germline lookup yields CDR1 LNHDA and CDR2 SQIVND (reference sequence). The CDR3 is 17 residues long. Supplemented by reference TRBV19 and TRBJ1-2, the full variable domain reads DGGITQSPKYLFRKEGQNVTLSCEQNLNHDAMYWYRQDPGQGLRLIYYSQIVNDFQKGDIAEGYSVSREKKESFPLTVTSAQKNPTAFYLCASSIVQAEPINYGYTFGSGTRLTVV.

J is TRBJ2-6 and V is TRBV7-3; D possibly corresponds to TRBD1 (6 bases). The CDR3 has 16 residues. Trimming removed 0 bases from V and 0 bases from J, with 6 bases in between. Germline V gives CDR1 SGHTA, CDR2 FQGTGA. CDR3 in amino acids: CASSLTGGSGANVLTF. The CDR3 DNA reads TGTGCCAGCAGCTTAACAGGGGGCTCTGGGGCCAACGTCCTGACTTTC.

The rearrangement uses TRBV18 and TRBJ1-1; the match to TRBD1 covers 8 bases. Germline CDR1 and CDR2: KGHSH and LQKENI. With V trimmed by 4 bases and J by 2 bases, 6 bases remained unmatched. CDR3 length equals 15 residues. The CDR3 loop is CASSLGTGPNTEAFF. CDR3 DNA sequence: TGTGCCAGCTCACTGGGGACAGGTCCAAACACTGAAGCTTTCTTT.

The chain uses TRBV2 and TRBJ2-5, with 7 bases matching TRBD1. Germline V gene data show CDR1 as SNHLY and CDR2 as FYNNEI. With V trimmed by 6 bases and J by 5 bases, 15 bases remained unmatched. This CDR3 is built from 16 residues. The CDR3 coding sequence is TGTGCCAGCAGCCCCGGACCCGACAGGGCAGGCGAGACCCAGTACTTC. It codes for CASSPGPDRAGETQYF.

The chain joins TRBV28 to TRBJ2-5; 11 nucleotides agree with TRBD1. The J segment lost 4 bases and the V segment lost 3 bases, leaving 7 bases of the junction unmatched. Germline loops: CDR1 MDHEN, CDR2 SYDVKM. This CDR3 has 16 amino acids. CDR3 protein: CASSFQGTGGGETQYF. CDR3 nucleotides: TGTGCCAGCAGTTTCCAAGGGACAGGGGGTGGAGAGACCCAGTACTTC.